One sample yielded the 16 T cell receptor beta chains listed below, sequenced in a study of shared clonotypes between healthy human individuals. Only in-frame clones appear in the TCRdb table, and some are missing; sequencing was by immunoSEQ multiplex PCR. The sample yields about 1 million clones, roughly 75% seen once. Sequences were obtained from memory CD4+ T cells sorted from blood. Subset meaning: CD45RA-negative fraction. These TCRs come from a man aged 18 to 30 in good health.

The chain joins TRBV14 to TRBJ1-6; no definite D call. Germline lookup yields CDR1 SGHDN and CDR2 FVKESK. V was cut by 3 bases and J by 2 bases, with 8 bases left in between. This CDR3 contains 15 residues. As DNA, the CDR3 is TGTGCCAGCAGCCAGGGTGGGCCCTATAATTCACCCCTCCACTTT. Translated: CASSQGGPYNSPLHF.

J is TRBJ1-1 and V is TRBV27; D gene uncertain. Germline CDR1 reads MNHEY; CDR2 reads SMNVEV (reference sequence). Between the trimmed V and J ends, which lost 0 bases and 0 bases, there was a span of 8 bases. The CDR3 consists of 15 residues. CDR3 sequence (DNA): TGTGCCAGCAGTTTATCAGGCGGGATGAACACTGAAGCTTTCTTT. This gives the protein CASSLSGGMNTEAFF.

This CDR3 is CASSPAGTGGAETQYF. The CDR3 DNA sequence: TGTGCCAGCAGCCCCGCCGGGACAGGGGGCGCGGAGACCCAGTACTTC. This sequence joins TRBV7-2 and TRBJ2-5; 12 bases agree with TRBD1. This CDR3 region has 16 residues. The germline CDR1 and CDR2 sequences are SGHTA and FQGNSA. V was pared by 5 bases and J by 5 bases, with 9 bases of the junction left unmatched.

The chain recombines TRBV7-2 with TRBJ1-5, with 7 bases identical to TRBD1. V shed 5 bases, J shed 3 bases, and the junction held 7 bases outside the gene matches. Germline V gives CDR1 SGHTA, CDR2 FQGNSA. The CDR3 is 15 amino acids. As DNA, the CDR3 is TGTGCCAGCAGCGCTCCGACAGGGAACAATCAGCCCCAGCATTTT. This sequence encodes CASSAPTGNNQPQHF.

CDR3 residues: CASSLIYGRWGDTQYF. CDR3 nucleotide sequence: TGTGCCAGCAGTTTAATATACGGTCGGTGGGGGGATACGCAGTATTTT. V is TRBV27 and J is TRBJ2-3; D possibly matches TRBD1 or TRBD2 (5 bases each). Per germline, CDR1 MNHEY and CDR2 SMNVEV (reference sequence). Trimming cost V 2 bases and J 6 bases, with 18 bases left between them. This CDR3 spans 16 amino acids.

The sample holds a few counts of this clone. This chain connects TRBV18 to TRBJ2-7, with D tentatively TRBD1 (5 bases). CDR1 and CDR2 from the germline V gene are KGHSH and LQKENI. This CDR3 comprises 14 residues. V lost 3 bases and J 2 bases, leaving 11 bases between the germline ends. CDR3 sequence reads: CASSPDRNPYEQYF. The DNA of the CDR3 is TGTGCCAGCTCACCCGACAGAAATCCCTACGAGCAGTACTTC.

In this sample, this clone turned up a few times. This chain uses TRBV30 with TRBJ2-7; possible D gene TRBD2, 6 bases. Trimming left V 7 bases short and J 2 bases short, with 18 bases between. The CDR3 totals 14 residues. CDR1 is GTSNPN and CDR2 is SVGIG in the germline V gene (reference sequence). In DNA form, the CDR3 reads TGTGCCTCGACTGGGGGGACTGGAACCTACGAGCAGTACTTC. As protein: CASTGGTGTYEQYF.

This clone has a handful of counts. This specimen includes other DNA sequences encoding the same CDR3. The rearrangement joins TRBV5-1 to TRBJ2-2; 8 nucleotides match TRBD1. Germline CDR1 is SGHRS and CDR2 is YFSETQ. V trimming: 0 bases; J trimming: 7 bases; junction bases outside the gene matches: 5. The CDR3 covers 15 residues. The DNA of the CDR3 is TGCGCCAGCAGCTTGGTGTCAGGGGGCAGCGGGGAGCTGTTTTTT. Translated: CASSLVSGGSGELFF.

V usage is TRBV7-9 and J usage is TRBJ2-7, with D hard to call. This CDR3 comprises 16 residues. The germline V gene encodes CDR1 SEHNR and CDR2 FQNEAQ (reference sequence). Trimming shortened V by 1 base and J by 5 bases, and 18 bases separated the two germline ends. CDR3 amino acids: CASSLVAADPRHEQYF. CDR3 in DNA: TGTGCCAGCAGCTTAGTCGCGGCGGATCCTCGGCACGAGCAGTACTTC.

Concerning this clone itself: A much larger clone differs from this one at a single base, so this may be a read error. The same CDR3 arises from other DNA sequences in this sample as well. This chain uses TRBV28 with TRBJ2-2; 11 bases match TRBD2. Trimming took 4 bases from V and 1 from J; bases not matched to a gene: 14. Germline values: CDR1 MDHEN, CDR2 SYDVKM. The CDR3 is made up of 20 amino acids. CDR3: CASSSLGLAGGRKNTGELFF. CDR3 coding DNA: TGTGCCAGCAGTTCTCTAGGGTTAGCGGGAGGGCGGAAGAACACCGGGGAGCTGTTTTTT.

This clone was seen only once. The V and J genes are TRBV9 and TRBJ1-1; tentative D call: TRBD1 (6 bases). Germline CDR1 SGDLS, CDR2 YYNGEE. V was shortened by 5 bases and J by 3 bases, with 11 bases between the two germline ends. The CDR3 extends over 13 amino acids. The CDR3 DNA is TGTGCCAGCAGGAGAGGGGGTGACACTGAAGCTTTCTTT. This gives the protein CASRRGGDTEAFF.

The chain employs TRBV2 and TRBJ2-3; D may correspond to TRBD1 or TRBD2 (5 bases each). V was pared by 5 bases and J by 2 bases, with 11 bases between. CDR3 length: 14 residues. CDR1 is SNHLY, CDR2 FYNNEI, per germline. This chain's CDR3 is CASSFQGVTDTQYF. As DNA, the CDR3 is TGTGCCAGCAGTTTCCAGGGAGTCACAGATACGCAGTATTTT.

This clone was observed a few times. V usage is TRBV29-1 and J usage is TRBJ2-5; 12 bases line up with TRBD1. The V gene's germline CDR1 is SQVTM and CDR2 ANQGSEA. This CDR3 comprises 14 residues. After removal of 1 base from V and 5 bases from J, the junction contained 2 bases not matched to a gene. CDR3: CSVEVGTGGETQYF. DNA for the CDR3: TGCAGCGTTGAAGTTGGGACAGGGGGCGAGACCCAGTACTTC.

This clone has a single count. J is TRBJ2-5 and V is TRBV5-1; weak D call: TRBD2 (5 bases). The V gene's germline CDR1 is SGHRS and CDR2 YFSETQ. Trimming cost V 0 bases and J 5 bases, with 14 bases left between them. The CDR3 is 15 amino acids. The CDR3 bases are TGCGCCAGCAGCTTGGACGGGATAAATAGCGAGACCCAGTACTTC. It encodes CASSLDGINSETQYF.

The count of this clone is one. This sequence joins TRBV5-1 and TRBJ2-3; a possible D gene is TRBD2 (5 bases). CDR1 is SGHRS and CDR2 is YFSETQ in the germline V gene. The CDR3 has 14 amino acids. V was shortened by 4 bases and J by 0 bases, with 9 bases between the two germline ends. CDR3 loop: CASSLWRSTDTQYF. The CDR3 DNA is TGCGCCAGCAGCCTGTGGAGGAGCACAGATACGCAGTATTTT.

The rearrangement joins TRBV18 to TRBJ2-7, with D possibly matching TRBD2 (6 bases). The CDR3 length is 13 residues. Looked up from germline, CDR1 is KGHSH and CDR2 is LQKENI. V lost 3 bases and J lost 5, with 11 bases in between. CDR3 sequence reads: CASSPGTSDEQYF. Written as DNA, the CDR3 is TGTGCCAGCTCACCCGGGACTTCCGACGAGCAGTACTTC.